This TCR beta chain comes out of a study of CD8 T cells in ankylosing spondylitis. Study-level points and caveats: There was a TCR beta motif, made of eight highly homologous variants, that appeared characteristic of ankylosing spondylitis blood.

TCRdb processed the 5' RACE reads anew with MiXCR; each CDR3 protein has one entry. The sample lists roughly 700,000 distinct CDR3 sequences; 15% to 20% were seen once. Trimming removed 7 bases from V and 7 bases from J; junction bases left unmatched: 7. Germline CDR1 SNHLY, CDR2 FYNNEI. CDR3 length: 13 amino acids. In this sample, this clonotype turned up once. What it recognizes is unknown. This clonotype was sampled from a male donor with ankylosing spondylitis. The sample consisted of blood, either unsorted or a sorted T cell fraction (not recorded which). The chain recombines TRBV2 with TRBJ1-1, with 9 bases identical to TRBD1. CDR3 loop: CASTVQGAGEAFF. The CDR3 DNA is TGTGCCAGCACGGTACAGGGGGCAGGTGAAGCTTTCTTT.